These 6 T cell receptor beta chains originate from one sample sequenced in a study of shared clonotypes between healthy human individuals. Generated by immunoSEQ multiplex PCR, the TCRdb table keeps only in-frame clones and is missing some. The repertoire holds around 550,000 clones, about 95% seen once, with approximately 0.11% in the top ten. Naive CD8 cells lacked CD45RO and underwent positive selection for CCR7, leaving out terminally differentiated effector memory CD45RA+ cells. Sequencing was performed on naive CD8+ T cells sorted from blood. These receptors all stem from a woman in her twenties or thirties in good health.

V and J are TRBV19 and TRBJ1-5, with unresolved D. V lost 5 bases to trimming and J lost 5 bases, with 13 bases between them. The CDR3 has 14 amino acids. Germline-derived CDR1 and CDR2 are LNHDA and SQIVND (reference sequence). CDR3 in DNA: TGTGCCAGTAGTCCGGGATCCGGATATCAGCCCCAGCATTTT. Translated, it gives CASSPGSGYQPQHF.

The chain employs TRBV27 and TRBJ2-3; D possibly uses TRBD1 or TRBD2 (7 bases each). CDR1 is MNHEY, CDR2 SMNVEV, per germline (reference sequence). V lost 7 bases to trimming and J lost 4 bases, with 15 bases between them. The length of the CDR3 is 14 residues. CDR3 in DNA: TGTGCCAGCACATGGGGAGGGGGCGCAGATACGCAGTATTTT. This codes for CASTWGGGADTQYF.

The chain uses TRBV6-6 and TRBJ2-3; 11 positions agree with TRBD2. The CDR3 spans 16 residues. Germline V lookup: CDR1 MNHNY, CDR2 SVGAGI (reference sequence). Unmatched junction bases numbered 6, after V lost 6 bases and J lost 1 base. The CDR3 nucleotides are TGTGCCAGCAGCCGGCTAGCGGGAGGCGGCACAGATACGCAGTATTTT. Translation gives CASSRLAGGGTDTQYF.

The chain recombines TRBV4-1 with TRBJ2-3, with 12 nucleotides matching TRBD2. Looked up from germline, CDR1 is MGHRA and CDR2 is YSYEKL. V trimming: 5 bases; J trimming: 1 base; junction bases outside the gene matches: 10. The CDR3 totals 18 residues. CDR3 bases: TGCGCCAGCAGCTCACCGGGACTAGCGGGTCTTGGCACAGATACGCAGTATTTT. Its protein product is CASSSPGLAGLGTDTQYF.

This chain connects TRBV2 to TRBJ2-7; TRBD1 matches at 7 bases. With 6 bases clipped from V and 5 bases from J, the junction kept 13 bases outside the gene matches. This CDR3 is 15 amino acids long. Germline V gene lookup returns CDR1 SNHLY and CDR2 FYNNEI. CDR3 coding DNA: TGTGCCAGCAGCTCACCGCCGACAGGGTTGGACGAGCAGTACTTC. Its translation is CASSSPPTGLDEQYF.

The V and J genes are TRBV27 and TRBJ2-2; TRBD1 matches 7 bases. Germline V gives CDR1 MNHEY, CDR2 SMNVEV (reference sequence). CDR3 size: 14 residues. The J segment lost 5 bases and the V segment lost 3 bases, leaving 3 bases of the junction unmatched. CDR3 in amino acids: CASSFSRGTGELFF. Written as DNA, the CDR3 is TGTGCCAGCAGTTTCTCCAGGGGGACCGGGGAGCTGTTTTTT.